This T cell receptor (beta chain) was captured in a study of CD8 T cells in Susac syndrome. From germline, CDR1 is DFQATT and CDR2 SNEGSKA (reference sequence). V lost 3 bases, J lost 0 bases, and 17 bases lay in between. There are 16 residues in the CDR3. When the RNA was reverse transcribed, random hexamers were used with an input of 0.5 to 1 ug. TCRdb processed the immunoSEQ multiplex PCR reads anew with MiXCR; each CDR3 protein has one entry. The table lists tens of thousands of distinct CDR3 sequences, 90% to 95% of them singletons, with roughly 0.31% in the top ten. This receptor was obtained from a human donor with Susac syndrome. The sample was CD4+ T cells from PBMCs. The genes are TRBV20-1 and TRBJ1-1, with D maybe TRBD1 (6 bases). The CDR3 is CSARDSLASLNTEAFF. The CDR3 DNA follows: TGCAGTGCTAGGGACAGTTTAGCCTCCTTGAACACTGAAGCTTTCTTT.